These 11 T cell receptor beta chains came from one sample sequenced in a study of blood T cell repertoires in COVID-19. The method was immunoSEQ multiplex PCR; TCRdb's version includes in-frame clones alone and lacks a portion of them. The sample yields roughly 160,000 clones, 87% seen once. The source material was peripheral blood. Every receptor here comes from a woman in her sixties who had recovered from COVID-19.

V gene TRBV11-2 combines with J gene TRBJ2-5; possibly TRBD2 for D (6 bases). CDR3 length: 14 residues. CDR1 SGHAT and CDR2 FQNNGV come from the germline V gene. The ends were cut back, 4 bases at V and 2 bases at J, with 11 bases in the middle. The CDR3 spells CASSSLAVQETQYF. CDR3 sequence (DNA): TGTGCCAGCAGCTCTTTAGCGGTTCAAGAGACCCAGTACTTC.

The chain carries TRBV2 and TRBJ1-5, with a possible D match to TRBD1 (6 bases). Germline values: CDR1 SNHLY, CDR2 FYNNEI. This CDR3 is built from 17 residues. The V and J ends lost 7 bases and 1 base respectively, with 20 bases between them. DNA of the CDR3: TGTGCCAGCAAAGCCACCAGACAGGTCCGAAGCAATCAGCCCCAGCATTTT. Translating it yields CASKATRQVRSNQPQHF.

V and J are TRBV6-5 and TRBJ1-2, with TRBD1 identical over 7 bases. Germline lookup yields CDR1 MNHEY and CDR2 SVGAGI. This CDR3 is built from 15 residues. Trimming removed 7 bases from V and 5 bases from J; junction bases left unmatched: 13. The CDR3 loop reads CASMLRGTDHYGYTF. CDR3 sequence (DNA): TGTGCCAGCATGTTACGGGGGACAGATCATTATGGCTACACCTTC.

V usage is TRBV18 and J usage is TRBJ2-7; 8 bases fit TRBD1. This CDR3 is 12 amino acids long. Germline-derived CDR1 and CDR2 are KGHSH and LQKENI. The junction had 4 bases not matched to a gene; V was cut back by 5 bases and J by 7 bases. In DNA, the CDR3 is TGTGCCAGCTCAGCCAGGACAGGGGAGCAGTACTTC. Translating it yields CASSARTGEQYF.

The chain joins TRBV5-4 to TRBJ2-7, with 8 bases aligning to TRBD1. V shed 3 bases and J 0 bases; nucleotides not matched to a gene: 11. The CDR3 runs 17 residues. Germline values: CDR1 SGHNT, CDR2 YYREEE (reference sequence). The CDR3 reads CASSYGTGAPSSYEQYF. In DNA form, the CDR3 reads TGTGCCAGCAGCTACGGGACAGGCGCCCCCAGCTCCTACGAGCAGTACTTC.

This sequence joins TRBV5-1 and TRBJ2-5, with 8 bases identical to TRBD1. The CDR3 runs to 14 residues. CDR1 and CDR2 (germline): SGHRS, YFSETQ. V was pared by 4 bases and J by 5 bases, with 7 bases of the junction left unmatched. Here the CDR3 reads CASSESRGPETQYF. CDR3 nucleotides: TGCGCCAGCAGCGAATCCAGGGGGCCGGAGACCCAGTACTTC.

The chain carries TRBV16 and TRBJ2-3, with TRBD2 matching 9 bases. V gave up 1 base and J gave up 2 bases; unmatched junction bases: 7. Germline V gene lookup returns CDR1 KGHSY and CDR2 FQNENV. This CDR3 has 17 residues. CDR3 protein: CASSQFRLAGNTDTQYF. CDR3 coding DNA: TGTGCCAGCAGCCAATTCCGTCTAGCGGGGAACACAGATACGCAGTATTTT.

The genes are TRBV6-5 and TRBJ2-5; D might be TRBD2 (5 bases). The germline V and J ends were trimmed by 1 base and 5 bases, with 14 bases remaining between them. Per the germline V gene, CDR1 is MNHEY and CDR2 is SVGAGI. The CDR3 covers 15 residues. The CDR3 spells CASSYFPGVGETQYF. CDR3 sequence (DNA): TGTGCCAGCAGTTACTTTCCCGGGGTTGGGGAGACCCAGTACTTC.

The chain uses TRBV2 and TRBJ1-1; 7 positions match TRBD1. The germline CDR1 and CDR2 sequences are SNHLY and FYNNEI. This CDR3 comprises 12 residues. The DNA for the CDR3 is TGTGGCGCCAGGGGGTCGAACACTGAAGCTTTCTTT. It specifies CGARGSNTEAFF.

The chain links TRBV2 to TRBJ1-4, with 8 bases identical to TRBD1. The CDR3 contains 16 residues. CDR1 is SNHLY and CDR2 is FYNNEI in the germline V gene. V gave up 4 bases and J gave up 4 bases; unmatched junction bases: 8. In DNA form, the CDR3 reads TGTGCCAGCAGTGCGGTTACAGGGGGGGATAATGAAAAACTGTTTTTT. Translating gives CASSAVTGGDNEKLFF.

This chain links TRBV5-1 with TRBJ2-4, with 10 bases fitting TRBD2. Germline lookup yields CDR1 SGHRS and CDR2 YFSETQ. Trimming cost V 0 bases and J 0 bases; bases outside gene matches: 6. The CDR3 runs 18 residues. The CDR3 here is CASSLGTSGDLAKNIQYF. The CDR3 region has the DNA TGCGCCAGCAGCTTGGGGACTAGCGGTGATCTAGCCAAAAACATTCAGTACTTC. Based on the CDR3 plus reference TRBV5-1 and TRBJ2-4, the full variable domain is KAGVTQTPRYLIKTRGQQVTLSCSPISGHRSVSWYQQTPGQGLQFLFEYFSETQRNKGNFPGRFSGRQFSNSRSEMNVSTLELGDSALYLCASSLGTSGDLAKNIQYFGAGTRLSVL.